This T cell receptor (beta chain) was sequenced during a study of breast tumors, draining lymph nodes, adjacent tissues. Study observations and caveats: Tumor repertoires ranked between lymph nodes and nontumor tissue in diversity, with V and J gene preferences. Luminal-like breast cancer showed significantly greater tumor-nontumor repertoire similarity than basal-like breast cancer did. Most tumor T cells seemingly derive from lymph node, then expand in tumor. Tumor T cell lymph node origin was a supported hypothesis, not proven.

TCRdb re-called the multiplex PCR reads with MiXCR, one entry per CDR3 protein. The sample yields about 200,000 distinct CDR3 sequences, 34% seen once. Breast cancer patients provided tissue from their axillary draining lymph nodes. The length of the CDR3 is 16 residues. Germline-derived CDR1 and CDR2 are MNHNS and SASEGT. Concerning this clonotype itself: Its antigen remains unidentified. Germline and junction disagree at one end, which may indicate a read error.

What was sequenced was axillary lymph node tissue. The chain has TRBV6-1 and TRBJ1-2; a possible D gene is TRBD1 (6 bases). The receptor comes from a female donor with breast cancer. Some clones in this sample may be carry-over from other donors' samples. CDR3 sequence reads: CANSRSWGRNDYGYTF. Here the CDR3 DNA reads TGTGCCAACAGTCGTTCGTGGGGGCGTAACGACTATGGCTACACCTTC.